The rows below give T cell receptor beta chains drawn from one sample of a study of the immune and genomic landscape of osteosarcoma. Profiled with immunoSEQ multiplex PCR; TCRdb holds only in-frame clones, not every one. The table has over a hundred clones, over 65% seen once. Sample: metastatic tumor tissue from the lung. These receptors all come from a man aged 35-49 years with osteosarcoma. Each CDR3 is given without its conserved first and last residue.

CDR3 protein: ASSGRTAETYEQY
V gene: TRBV21-1

CDR3 protein: ASSLVLWVEESEQY
V gene: TRBV11-2

CDR3 protein: ASSGTWADGGQPQH
V gene: TRBV6-1

CDR3 protein: TRQSRANVLT
V gene: TRBV1

CDR3 protein: ASNFPGQGKAGGLGDEQF
V gene: TRBV23-1

CDR3 protein: ASSVTAGGPDTQY
V gene: TRBV6-4

CDR3 protein: ASSLGEGSGTEAF
V gene: TRBV13

CDR3 protein: AYEGGSRETQY
V gene: TRBV30

CDR3 protein: ASSPGLTNEKLF
V gene: TRBV28

CDR3 protein: ASSAGQSFDEQY
V gene: TRBV9

CDR3 protein: ASSPPDPRGYT
V gene: TRBV28

CDR3 protein: ASSTWDSLYQETQY
V gene: TRBV19

CDR3 protein: ASSQSSTQY
V gene: TRBV23-1

CDR3 protein: ASKSDSGRAEQF
V gene: TRBV2

CDR3 protein: ASSEGWTENTEAF
V gene: TRBV9

CDR3 protein: ASSTRTGSGRTEAF
V gene: TRBV14

CDR3 protein: ASSGGADTQY
V gene: TRBV28

CDR3 protein: ASRLGGGEKLF
V gene: TRBV6-5

CDR3 protein: ASKSTLGNEQF
V gene: TRBV9

CDR3 protein: ASSSPQTANAYEQY
V gene: TRBV28

CDR3 protein: ASSLETGVTEAF
V gene: TRBV5-1

CDR3 protein: ASSEVGGRALYNEQF
V gene: TRBV6-1

CDR3 protein: ASSLTAGGGYEQY
V gene: TRBV5-1

CDR3 protein: ASSSGTGGSRGYT
V gene: TRBV19

CDR3 protein: ASSSPQTANAYEQY
V gene: TRBV28

CDR3 protein: ASSPRQGANREQF
V gene: TRBV18

CDR3 protein: ASIPGVGGRGGTEAF
V gene: TRBV19